This is a list of T cell receptor beta chains from one sample in a study of T-cell reconstitution after alpha-beta-depleted transplantation in children. TCRdb recomputed calls from the PCR reads with MiXCR, one row per CDR3 protein. The sample has hundreds of thousands of distinct CDR3 sequences, around 15% seen once; the top ten hold roughly 40%. Sequenced material: PBMCs, mostly from graft donor cells, taken 360 days after TCRalphabeta/CD19-depleted stem cell transplant. These receptor sequences come from a male patient between 2 and 15 years old who had a stem cell transplant for acute lymphoblastic leukemia, so the T cells may come from the graft donor. The CDR3 runs from the conserved cysteine through the conserved F or W. Fields, in order: J gene, V gene, D gene, clone size, CDR3 DNA, CDR3 protein. The D gene is left open where the match is weak. The size of a clone is reported for some rows only, either as once, few or many, or as a class for expanded clones.

TRBJ2-7,TRBV12-3/TRBV12-4,TRBD2,-,TGTGCCAGCAGTTTAGCGGGGACTAGCAGAGAGCAGTACTTC,CASSLAGTSREQYF
TRBJ1-1,TRBV27,-,-,TGTGCCAGCTCCTGGGATATGAACACTGAAGCTTTCTTT,CASSWDMNTEAFF
TRBJ2-3,TRBV10-3,TRBD2,many,TGTGCCATCAGTGAGCCTAGCGGGAACCTAAGGGATACGCAGTATTTT,CAISEPSGNLRDTQYF
TRBJ2-5,TRBV11-2,-,many,TGTGCCAGCTCTCCTGGCCCGTCCGAGACCCAGTACTTC,CASSPGPSETQYF
TRBJ1-3,TRBV18,-,few,TGTGCCAGCTCACCATCGACAGTCGGCCGAAACACCATATATTTT,CASSPSTVGRNTIYF
TRBJ2-5,TRBV12-3/TRBV12-4,TRBD1,few,TGTGCCAGCAAACCCGGGACAGAAGAGACCCAGTACTTC,CASKPGTEETQYF
TRBJ2-3,TRBV5-5,-,-,TGTGCCAGTACAGGGTCGAACACAGATACGCAGTATTTT,CASTGSNTDTQYF
TRBJ2-7,TRBV29-1,TRBD2,many,TGCAGCGTTGAAGATCCGAAGAAGCGGGAGTACATCTACGAGCAGTACTTC,CSVEDPKKREYIYEQYF
TRBJ2-2,TRBV4-1,TRBD1,-,TGCGCCAGCAGCCATCTAAGGACAGGGCCCCGGGCCGGGGAGCTGTTTTTT,CASSHLRTGPRAGELFF
TRBJ2-5,TRBV4-1,-,-,TGCGCCAGCAGCCTCCTCCGAAGGGGGTCTGGCCAAGAGACCCAGTACTTC,CASSLLRRGSGQETQYF
TRBJ2-7,TRBV5-5,TRBD1,-,TGTGCCAGCAGCTTGGAAAAACAGGGGAAGGATGCCTACGAGCAGTACTTC,CASSLEKQGKDAYEQYF
TRBJ2-7,TRBV5-1,TRBD1,few,TGCGCCAGCAGCTTGGCCCAGGGGGTCAACGAGCAGTACTTC,CASSLAQGVNEQYF
TRBJ2-5,TRBV29-1,-,-,TGCAGCGTTGAAGAGCCGGGCGTGAAGTACTTC,CSVEEPGVKYF
TRBJ2-3,TRBV20-1,TRBD2,few,TGCAGTGCTATAGGAATTGAGGGGGTGCTAAAGGGACTAGCGGCAGATACGCAGTATTTT,CSAIGIEGVLKGLAADTQYF
TRBJ1-2,TRBV30,-,few,TGTGCCTGGAGAGGAGATAACTATGGCTACACCTTC,CAWRGDNYGYTF
TRBJ2-7,TRBV12-3/TRBV12-4,TRBD1,many,TGTGCCAGCAGGAGGACAGGATCCTACGAGCAGTACTTC,CASRRTGSYEQYF
TRBJ2-3,TRBV28,-,-,TGTGCCAGCGGCAGATCGAGCACAGATACGCAGTATTTT,CASGRSSTDTQYF
TRBJ2-7,TRBV6-2/TRBV6-3,-,few,TGTGCCAGCAGTTACGTGGGGCTAGTCTACGAGCAGTACTTC,CASSYVGLVYEQYF
TRBJ2-3,TRBV12-3/TRBV12-4,TRBD1,many,TGTGCCAGCGATACCCCCGGGACAGGGGACATAAGAACGCAGTATTTT,CASDTPGTGDIRTQYF
TRBJ2-2,TRBV15,-,-,TGTGCCACCAGCAGAGATTGGGGGACCACCGGGGAGCTGTTTTTT,CATSRDWGTTGELFF
TRBJ2-7,TRBV3-1,TRBD2,many,TGTGCCAGCAGCCAGGCTGCGTTCGGACTAGTACCCTACGAGCAGTACTTC,CASSQAAFGLVPYEQYF
TRBJ1-3,TRBV7-2,-,-,TGTGCCAGCAGCTCGACACGAAACACCATATATTTT,CASSSTRNTIYF
TRBJ2-7,TRBV20-1,TRBD2,-,TGCAGTGCACCACCCAGCGGGAGGCTTTCTGAGCAGTACTTC,CSAPPSGRLSEQYF
TRBJ2-3,TRBV27,TRBD2,many,TGTGCCAGCAGTCCAAGACTAGCGGGGCTCTACACAGATACGCAGTATTTT,CASSPRLAGLYTDTQYF
TRBJ2-3,TRBV11-1,-,-,TGTGCCAGCAGCCGGGCGGGTGTTTGGGACATCGGTACAGATACGCAGTATTTT,CASSRAGVWDIGTDTQYF
TRBJ1-5,TRBV12-3/TRBV12-4,-,many,TGTGCCAGCAGTTTAGGAGGGAGCAATCAGCCCCAGCATTTT,CASSLGGSNQPQHF
TRBJ2-4,TRBV12-3/TRBV12-4,-,few,TGTGCCAGCCAAACAGGGCTGGCCAAAAACATTCAGTACTTC,CASQTGLAKNIQYF
TRBJ2-2,TRBV24-1,TRBD1,once,TGTGCCACCCGGGACAGGAACACCGGGGAGCTGTTTTTT,CATRDRNTGELFF
TRBJ2-5,TRBV2,-,few,TGTGCCAGCAGTCCTAGGGTGTACCAAGAGACCCAGTACTTC,CASSPRVYQETQYF
TRBJ2-7,TRBV5-1,-,-,TGCGCCAGCAGCATCGACTTCTCCTACGAGCAGTACTTC,CASSIDFSYEQYF
TRBJ1-1,TRBV10-1,-,-,TGCGCCAGCAGTGACCCGAGGGCCCCCGGGACTGAAGCTTTCTTT,CASSDPRAPGTEAFF
TRBJ1-2,TRBV20-1,-,few,TGCAGTGCTCGGCAGGGGAGGGGTGTTAACTATGGCTACACCTTC,CSARQGRGVNYGYTF
TRBJ2-3,TRBV7-3,-,few,TGTGCCAGCAGCTATAGACAGAAAGATACGCAGTATTTT,CASSYRQKDTQYF
TRBJ2-2,TRBV5-1,-,few,TGCGCCAGCAGCCCCAAGGCCACTCTAACCGGGGAGCTGTTTTTT,CASSPKATLTGELFF
TRBJ2-3,TRBV28,-,few,TGTGCCAGCAGTGCCAGGGGATCGGGCACAGATACGCAGTATTTT,CASSARGSGTDTQYF
TRBJ2-5,TRBV7-2,-,many,TGTGCCAGCAGCTCTGACCCCGCGAAGACCCAGTACTTC,CASSSDPAKTQYF
TRBJ2-1,TRBV29-1,TRBD2,-,TGCAGCGTTGAAGGCCTAGCGGGGCATTATTTTTACAATGAGCAGTTCTTC,CSVEGLAGHYFYNEQFF
TRBJ2-1,TRBV10-3,TRBD1,-,TGTGCCATCAGGGCCCTGGACAGGGGCAATGAGCAGTTCTTC,CAIRALDRGNEQFF
TRBJ2-7,TRBV7-9,-,few,TGTGCCAGCAGCATAGAGGACAGTCGGGTCTACGAGCAGTACTTC,CASSIEDSRVYEQYF
TRBJ1-3,TRBV7-8,TRBD1,-,TGTGCCAGCAGCCCTCCGTTGACAGGGAGAAACACCATATATTTT,CASSPPLTGRNTIYF
TRBJ2-1,TRBV30,-,-,TGTGCCCTATCACGAGGCCCAGCGAATGAGCAGTTCTTC,CALSRGPANEQFF
TRBJ2-7,TRBV27,-,few,TGTGCCAGCAGTTTAATGCGAGGGTACTCCTACGAGCAGTACTTC,CASSLMRGYSYEQYF
TRBJ2-1,TRBV5-1,-,-,TGCGCCAGCAGCCCCGGGGACCGCGGCAATGAGCAGTTCTTC,CASSPGDRGNEQFF
TRBJ2-7,TRBV29-1,TRBD2,few,TGCAGCGCATCCGGGACTAGACCTTCCTACGAGCAGTACTTC,CSASGTRPSYEQYF
TRBJ2-5,TRBV29-1,TRBD2,few,TGCAGCGTTGAAGCCGCACTAGCGGGAGGACTCCAAGAGACCCAGTACTTC,CSVEAALAGGLQETQYF
TRBJ2-7,TRBV12-3/TRBV12-4,-,-,TGTGCCAGCAGCCCGGGACGGTACGAGCAGTACTTC,CASSPGRYEQYF
TRBJ2-5,TRBV6-5,TRBD2,-,TGTGCCAGCAGTTACGAGGAGGGAGGGGAGACCCAGTACTTC,CASSYEEGGETQYF
TRBJ1-2,TRBV12-3/TRBV12-4,-,-,TGTGCCAGCAGTTTCCATCCCCCCCACGGACAGTTTTATGGCTACACCTTC,CASSFHPPHGQFYGYTF